This paragraph reports one T cell receptor beta chain. The data originate from a study of blood T cells in healthy people across ages. The use of a sample-barcoded 5' primer and a J-beta primer mix characterized a second PCR of about 6 to 12 cycles. MiXCR was run by TCRdb on the 5' RACE reads, yielding one entry per CDR3 protein. Of hundreds of thousands of distinct CDR3 sequences in the sample, about three fifths were seen once. CDR3 length: 13 amino acids. V was pared by 6 bases and J by 7 bases, with 7 bases of the junction left unmatched. Germline V gene data show CDR1 as SNHLY and CDR2 as FYNNEI.

Sequencing was carried out using blood. This clonotype originated in a man aged 25-40 years in good health. The chain is built from TRBV2 and TRBJ2-5; TRBD2 matches 8 bases. In DNA form, the CDR3 reads TGTGCCAGCAGGACGACTAGCGCAGGGACCCAGTACTTC. This encodes CASRTTSAGTQYF.